A selection of T cell receptor beta chains follows, all from one sample in a study of blood T cell repertoires in COVID-19. Here immunoSEQ multiplex PCR was the method, and the copy in TCRdb shows in-frame clones only, minus some. The table records around 270,000 clones, 70% to 90% of them present only once. Sequenced material: PBMCs or T cells enriched from blood (not recorded which). The receptors stem from a woman in her thirties who had recovered from COVID-19. Each CDR3 is given with its conserved first and last residue. Fields, in order: CDR3 length, J gene, D gene, V gene, clone size, CDR3 DNA, CDR3 protein. D genes are given only for firm matches. The size field is filled for only some rows; it gives once, few, many or a size class.

>16|TRBJ1-3|TRBD1|TRBV27|-
TGTGCCAGCAGTTTGGGACAGGGTTTCTCTGGAAACACCATATATTTT
CASSLGQGFSGNTIYF
>18|TRBJ2-2|-|TRBV10-1|-
TGCGCCAGCAGTGAGTCGACCGTCAGGACAGAAAACACCGGGGAGCTGTTTTTT
CASSESTVRTENTGELFF
>13|TRBJ1-1|-|TRBV29-1|-
TGCAGCGTTGAAAGGGATAAAAGGGGGGAAGCTTTCTTT
CSVERDKRGEAFF
>17|TRBJ2-2|TRBD1|TRBV5-1|-
TGCGCCAGCAGCTTGTCAGGGGGCGCGAAGTACACCGGGGAGCTGTTTTTT
CASSLSGGAKYTGELFF
>18|TRBJ1-5|TRBD1|TRBV6-4|-
TGTGCCAGCAGTGAAAGACAGGGGGTCTTACATAGCAATCAGCCCCAGCATTTT
CASSERQGVLHSNQPQHF
>17|TRBJ1-1|-|TRBV9|few
TGTGCCAGCACCCCGGGGGGGTTGAGGGGGTTGTTTTCTGAAGCTTTCTTT
CASTPGGLRGLFSEAFF
>14|TRBJ1-4|-|TRBV5-5|few
TGTGCCAGCAGCTTGCGTCAGGGGATTGAAAAACTGTTTTTT
CASSLRQGIEKLFF
>13|TRBJ1-1|-|TRBV27|-
TGTGCCAGCAGTTTAACTACCGGGGGGGAGGCTTTCTTT
CASSLTTGGEAFF
>13|TRBJ1-1|-|TRBV19|-
TGTGCCACCCAGAGGGGGATGAACACTGAAGCTTTCTTT
CATQRGMNTEAFF
>14|TRBJ1-1|TRBD1|TRBV7-9|-
TGTGCCAGCAGCCAGACAGGGGTCGGCACTGAAGCTTTCTTT
CASSQTGVGTEAFF
>12|TRBJ1-1|TRBD1|TRBV3-1/TRBV3-2|once
TGTGCCAGCAGCCAAGAGGGACAGAAAGCTTTCTTT
CASSQEGQKAFF
>15|TRBJ1-3|-|TRBV28|once
TGTGCCAGCAGGATCAAGAACATCCAAGGAAACACCATATATTTT
CASRIKNIQGNTIYF
>12|TRBJ1-1|-|TRBV12-3/TRBV12-4|once
TGTGCCAGCAGCCTTGACAAGTTGAAAGCTTTCTTT
CASSLDKLKAFF
>15|TRBJ2-6|-|TRBV6-4|-
TGTGCCAGCAGTGACGAGGCCACCGGGGCCAACGTCCTGACTTTC
CASSDEATGANVLTF
>15|TRBJ2-5|TRBD2|TRBV6-5|few
TGTGCCAGCAGTTACTCCAAGACTAGCTGGGAGACCCAGTACTTC
CASSYSKTSWETQYF
>17|TRBJ1-6|-|TRBV3-1/TRBV3-2|-
TGTGCCAGCAGCCACCCGGATACGAGGGGGAAGGATTCACCCCTCCACTTT
CASSHPDTRGKDSPLHF
>14|TRBJ2-2|TRBD1|TRBV5-1|-
TGCGCCAGCAGCTTGGACAGGGGCACCGGGGAGCTGTTTTTT
CASSLDRGTGELFF
>13|TRBJ1-2|TRBD1|TRBV7-2|-
TGTGCCAGCGGATACCGGGACAGTTATGGCTACACCTTC
CASGYRDSYGYTF
>14|TRBJ2-7|-|TRBV18|-
TGTGCCAGCTCACCACCGGACAGCCCCTACGAGCAGTACTTC
CASSPPDSPYEQYF
>14|TRBJ2-7|TRBD1|TRBV5-1|-
TGCGCCAGCAGCTTGCGACAGGGGGCTTACGAGCAGTACTTC
CASSLRQGAYEQYF
>18|TRBJ2-5|TRBD1|TRBV3-1/TRBV3-2|-
TGTGCCAGCAGCTCCGGGACAGGGGATGGAGATCGAGCGGGGTCCCAGTACTTC
CASSSGTGDGDRAGSQYF
>13|TRBJ2-3|-|TRBV7-2|-
TGTGCCAGCAGCCGCCCAGGGGCAGATACGCAGTATTTT
CASSRPGADTQYF
>14|TRBJ2-7|-|TRBV25-1|-
TGTGCCAGCAGTTGGGAGGAGGGGAGCGACGAGCAGTACTTC
CASSWEEGSDEQYF
>14|TRBJ1-4|TRBD1|TRBV5-1|-
TGCGCCAGCAGCACCGGGACAGGGAGAGAAAAACTGTTTTTT
CASSTGTGREKLFF
>14|TRBJ1-3|TRBD1|TRBV29-1|-
TGCAGCGTCGCGGGACAGGGTTCTGGAAACACCATATATTTT
CSVAGQGSGNTIYF
>15|TRBJ2-3|-|TRBV30|-
TGTGCCTGGAGTTCCGGAGGCACTAGCACAGATACGCAGTATTTT
CAWSSGGTSTDTQYF
>13|TRBJ2-5|TRBD2|TRBV28|few
TGTGCCAGCAGTGAGCGGGAGGAAGAGACCCAGTACTTC
CASSEREEETQYF
>18|TRBJ2-7|-|TRBV5-1|once
TGCGCCAGCAGCTTGGCTTCGGGGGGCTTCGGGAAGGTCTACGAGCAGTACTTC
CASSLASGGFGKVYEQYF
>15|TRBJ2-3|TRBD2|TRBV5-1|-
TGCGCCAGCAGATCCAGCGGGAGGGCCGCAGATACGCAGTATTTT
CASRSSGRAADTQYF
>14|TRBJ2-3|TRBD2|TRBV7-2|-
TGTGCCAGCAGGGGACTACCAAGCACAGATACGCAGTATTTT
CASRGLPSTDTQYF
>13|TRBJ2-1|TRBD1|TRBV27|-
TGTGCCGGTCCGGGACAGCTTTACAATGAGCAGTTCTTC
CAGPGQLYNEQFF
>14|TRBJ1-5|-|TRBV30|-
TGTGCCTGGAGTCGTCGCGACTTCAATCAGCCCCAGCATTTT
CAWSRRDFNQPQHF
>17|TRBJ2-7|TRBD2|TRBV10-3|-
TGTGCCATCAGTGAGTTTCCACCGGGACTAGCGCGATACGAGCAGTACTTC
CAISEFPPGLARYEQYF
>20|TRBJ1-2|-|TRBV19|-
TGTGCCAGTAGTATCTTTCACCTGACAGGTTGGCCTTACAATAACTATGGCTACACCTTC
CASSIFHLTGWPYNNYGYTF
>13|TRBJ2-7|-|TRBV15|-
TGTGCCACCAGCGCTCCCTTTAAGCTCGAGCAGTACTTC
CATSAPFKLEQYF
>16|TRBJ1-2|-|TRBV2|-
TGTGCCAGCAGTGACGGAGGCGGAGGGCCCTCCGTCGGCTACACCTTC
CASSDGGGGPSVGYTF
>15|TRBJ1-6|-|TRBV27|-
TGTGCCAGCAGTTTTGGAGGGGACTATAATTCACCCCTCCACTTT
CASSFGGDYNSPLHF
>14|TRBJ2-5|-|TRBV18|-
TGTGCCAGCTCACCACGACTACCCCAAGAGACCCAGTACTTC
CASSPRLPQETQYF
>19|TRBJ2-2|TRBD2|TRBV7-8|-
TGTGCCAGCAGCTTGGTTCGGCTAGCGGGAGTCGTGAACACCGGGGAGCTGTTTTTT
CASSLVRLAGVVNTGELFF
>14|TRBJ2-1|TRBD2|TRBV28|-
TGTGCCAGCAAACTAGCGGGAACCTACAATGAGCAGTTCTTC
CASKLAGTYNEQFF
>15|TRBJ1-1|-|TRBV4-2|-
TGTGCCAGCAGCCAAGGTCGTGGTAGGAACACTGAAGCTTTCTTT
CASSQGRGRNTEAFF
>16|TRBJ2-5|TRBD2|TRBV7-6|-
TGTGCCAGCAGCCCTCGACTAGCGGGAGCCCAAGAGACCCAGTACTTC
CASSPRLAGAQETQYF
>14|TRBJ1-2|-|TRBV6-5|-
TGTGCCAGCAGTTCCCCGTCGGTTCGAGGTGGCTACACCTTC
CASSSPSVRGGYTF
>15|TRBJ2-7|TRBD1|TRBV3-1/TRBV3-2|once
TGTGCCAGCAGCCTCAGGTCGGGACAGGGCTACGAGCAGTACTTC
CASSLRSGQGYEQYF
>14|TRBJ1-4|-|TRBV4-2|-
TGTGCCAGCAGCCAAGATCGGTATAATGAAAAACTGTTTTTT
CASSQDRYNEKLFF
>16|TRBJ1-6|TRBD1|TRBV7-9|-
TGTGCCAGCAGCTTAGGAGGGGGCAGTAGGAATTCACCCCTCCACTTT
CASSLGGGSRNSPLHF
>14|TRBJ1-1|-|TRBV3-1/TRBV3-2|-
TGTGCCAGCAGCCAAGATATCAGGAACACTGAAGCTTTCTTT
CASSQDIRNTEAFF
>13|TRBJ2-2|-|TRBV6-6|-
TGTGCCAGCAGTTACCGCGAGGGCCGGGAGCTGTTTTTT
CASSYREGRELFF
>15|TRBJ1-4|-|TRBV6-5|-
TGTGCCAGCAGAGGAGGGGGGGCTCCGGCGGGAAAACTGTTTTTT
CASRGGGAPAGKLFF
>15|TRBJ1-5|TRBD1|TRBV18|-
TGTGCCAGCTCGGCGGGGCAGGGGGCTTTTCAGCCCCAGCATTTT
CASSAGQGAFQPQHF
>12|TRBJ1-5|-|TRBV7-9|-
TGTGCCAGCAGCTTAAGCGTGGAGCCCCAGCATTTT
CASSLSVEPQHF
>17|TRBJ2-3|-|TRBV4-2|once
TGTGCCAGCAGCCATGCTTCACTAGCGAGGGGGACAGATACGCAGTATTTT
CASSHASLARGTDTQYF